This T cell receptor (beta chain) was obtained from a study of monozygotic twins with inflammatory bowel disease. Study-level results: Added variability in patient repertoires may stem from differing immunosuppressive treatments.

Concerning this clonotype itself: The antigen remains undetermined.

The CDR3 covers 15 residues. Looked up from germline, CDR1 is DFQATT and CDR2 is SNEGSKA (reference sequence). Each CDR3 protein gets one entry in TCRdb, which reprocessed the 5' RACE reads and gives no DNA. This repertoire includes 440,000 or so distinct CDR3 sequences. This receptor was taken from a human donor with ulcerative colitis or Crohn's disease, or a healthy co-twin of an affected twin (not recorded which). This chain joins TRBV20-1 and TRBJ2-1; TCRdb returns TRBD2, unconfirmable since there is no DNA. The sequencing input was blood. CDR3 amino acids: CSAKTQRGVSNEQFF.